This TCR beta chain derives from a study of blood T cell repertoires in COVID-19. Produced via immunoSEQ multiplex PCR; TCRdb's table is partial and in-frame only. Of tens of thousands of clones in the sample, 80% to 90% were seen once. The ends lost 11 bases at V and 3 bases at J; junction bases unmatched: 4. Germline CDR1 is LNHDA and CDR2 is SQIVND (reference sequence). This CDR3 has 12 residues. The material sequenced was peripheral blood. This clonotype originated in a woman aged 55 to 70 with acute or convalescent COVID-19. The chain has TRBV19 and TRBJ1-2, with 9 bases identical to TRBD1. CDR3 coding DNA: TGTGCCTCCGGGGACAGGGACTATGGCTACACCTTC. Its protein is CASGDRDYGYTF.